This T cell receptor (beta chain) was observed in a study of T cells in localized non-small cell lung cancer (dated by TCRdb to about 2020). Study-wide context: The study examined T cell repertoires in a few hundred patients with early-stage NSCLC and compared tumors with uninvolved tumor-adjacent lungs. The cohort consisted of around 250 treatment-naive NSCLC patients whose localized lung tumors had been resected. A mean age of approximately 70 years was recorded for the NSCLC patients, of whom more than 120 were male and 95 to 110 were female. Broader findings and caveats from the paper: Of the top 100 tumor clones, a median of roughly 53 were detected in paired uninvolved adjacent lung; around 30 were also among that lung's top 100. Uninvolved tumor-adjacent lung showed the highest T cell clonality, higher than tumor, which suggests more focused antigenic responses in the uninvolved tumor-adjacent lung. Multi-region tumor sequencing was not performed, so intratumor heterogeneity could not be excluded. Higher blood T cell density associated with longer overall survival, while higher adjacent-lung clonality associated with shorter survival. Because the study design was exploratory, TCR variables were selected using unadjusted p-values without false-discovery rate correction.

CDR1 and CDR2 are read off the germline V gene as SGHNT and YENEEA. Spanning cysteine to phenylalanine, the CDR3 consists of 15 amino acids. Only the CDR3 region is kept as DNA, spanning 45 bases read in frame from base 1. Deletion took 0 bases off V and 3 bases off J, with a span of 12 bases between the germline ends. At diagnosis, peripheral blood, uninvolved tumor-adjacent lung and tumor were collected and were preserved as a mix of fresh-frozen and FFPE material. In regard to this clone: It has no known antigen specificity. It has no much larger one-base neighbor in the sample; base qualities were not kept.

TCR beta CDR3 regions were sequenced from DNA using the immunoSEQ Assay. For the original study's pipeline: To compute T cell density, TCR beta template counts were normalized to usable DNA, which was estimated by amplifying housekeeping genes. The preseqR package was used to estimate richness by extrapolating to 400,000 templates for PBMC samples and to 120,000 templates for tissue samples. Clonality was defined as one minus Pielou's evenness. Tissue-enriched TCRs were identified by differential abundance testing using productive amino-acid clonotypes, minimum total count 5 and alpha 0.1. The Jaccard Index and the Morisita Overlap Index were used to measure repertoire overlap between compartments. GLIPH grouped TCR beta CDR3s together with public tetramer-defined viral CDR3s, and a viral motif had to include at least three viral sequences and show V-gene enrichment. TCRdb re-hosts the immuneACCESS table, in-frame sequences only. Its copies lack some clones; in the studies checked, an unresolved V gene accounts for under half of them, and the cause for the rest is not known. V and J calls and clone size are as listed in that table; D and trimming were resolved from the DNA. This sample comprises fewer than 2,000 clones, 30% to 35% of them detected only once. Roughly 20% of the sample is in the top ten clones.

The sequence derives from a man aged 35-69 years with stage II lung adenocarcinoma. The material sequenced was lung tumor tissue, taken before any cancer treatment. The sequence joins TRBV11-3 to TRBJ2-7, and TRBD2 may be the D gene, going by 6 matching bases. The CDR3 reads CASSLDAGRFYEQYF. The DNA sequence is TGTGCCAGCAGCTTAGATGCGGGACGGTTCTACGAGCAGTACTTC.